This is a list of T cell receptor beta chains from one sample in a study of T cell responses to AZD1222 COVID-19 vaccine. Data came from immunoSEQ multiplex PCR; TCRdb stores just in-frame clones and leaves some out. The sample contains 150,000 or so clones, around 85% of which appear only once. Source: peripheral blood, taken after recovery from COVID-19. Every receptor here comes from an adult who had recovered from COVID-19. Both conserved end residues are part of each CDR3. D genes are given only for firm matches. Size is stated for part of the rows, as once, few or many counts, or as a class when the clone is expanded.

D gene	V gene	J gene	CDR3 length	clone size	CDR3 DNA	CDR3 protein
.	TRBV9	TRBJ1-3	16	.	TGTGCCAGCAGCGTGAGCGGAGACAACACTGGAAACACCATATATTTT	CASSVSGDNTGNTIYF
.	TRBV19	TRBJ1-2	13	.	TGTGCCAGTAGTATAGATCTACGATATGGCTACACCTTC	CASSIDLRYGYTF
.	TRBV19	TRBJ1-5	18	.	TGTGCCAGTACCACCATCAAGGGGGGGTACTCGCACAATCAGCCCCAGCATTTT	CASTTIKGGYSHNQPQHF
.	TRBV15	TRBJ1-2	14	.	TGTGCCACCAGCCCGGGGGGCCAGGGGTACGGCTACACCTTC	CATSPGGQGYGYTF
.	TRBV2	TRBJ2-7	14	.	TGTGCCAGCAGTAAACAGGGTGGGACCTACGAGCAGTACTTC	CASSKQGGTYEQYF
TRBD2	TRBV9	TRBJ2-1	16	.	TGTGCCAGCAGCGTAGTAAGCGGGATGTCCTACAATGAGCAGTTCTTC	CASSVVSGMSYNEQFF
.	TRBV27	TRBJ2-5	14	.	TGTGCCAGCAGCGTGCGGGTCAGGGACGAGACCCAGTACTTC	CASSVRVRDETQYF
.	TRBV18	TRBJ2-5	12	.	TGTGCCAGCTCACCTGTGCAAGAGACCCAGTACTTC	CASSPVQETQYF
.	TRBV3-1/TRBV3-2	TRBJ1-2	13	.	TGTGCCAGCAGCCCCTTCTACAGGGTTGGCTACACCTTC	CASSPFYRVGYTF
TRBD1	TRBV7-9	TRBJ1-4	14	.	TGTGCCAGCAGCGTGGGGACAGGGCGGGAAAAACTGTTTTTT	CASSVGTGREKLFF
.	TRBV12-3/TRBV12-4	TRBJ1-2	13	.	TGTGCCAGCAGGGGGCCAGGGAACTATGGCTACACCTTC	CASRGPGNYGYTF
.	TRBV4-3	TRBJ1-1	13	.	TGCGCCAGCAGCCGCGGACGGTTAACTGAAGCTTTCTTT	CASSRGRLTEAFF
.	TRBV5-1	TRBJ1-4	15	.	TGCGCCAGCAGCACGGCAGGGAGGAGAGACGAAAAACTGTTTTTT	CASSTAGRRDEKLFF
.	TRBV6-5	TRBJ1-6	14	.	TGTGCCAGCAGTTTTCAGGCTACCAATTCACCCCTCCACTTT	CASSFQATNSPLHF
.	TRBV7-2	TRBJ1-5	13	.	TGTGCCAGCAGCTTAGTCGGCGATCAGCCCCAGCATTTT	CASSLVGDQPQHF
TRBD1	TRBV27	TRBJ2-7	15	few	TGTGCCAGCAGTTTCCGCCGGACAGGGCAGTACGAGCAGTACTTC	CASSFRRTGQYEQYF
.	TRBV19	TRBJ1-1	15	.	TGTGCCAGTAGTCCTCGTAACGCCCCCCGGCCTGAAGCTTTCTTT	CASSPRNAPRPEAFF
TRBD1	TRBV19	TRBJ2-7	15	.	TGTGCCAGTAGAAGGACAGGGGTTACCTCCTACGAGCAGTACTTC	CASRRTGVTSYEQYF
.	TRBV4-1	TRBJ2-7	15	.	TGCGCCAGTCGGGGGCTCCCCCAAGGAGCCTACGAGCAGTACTTC	CASRGLPQGAYEQYF